The 20 T cell receptor beta chains listed next were all sequenced from one sample in a study of T cells after yellow fever vaccination. Each CDR3 protein is one row after TCRdb ran MiXCR on the 5' RACE reads. The data show tens of thousands of distinct CDR3 sequences, with approximately 6.6% seen just once and under 25% held by the top ten. The sequencing used PBMCs, either bulk or a sorted T-cell subset (CD4+, CD8+, memory, or dextramer-sorted; not recorded which), collected on the day of the first yellow fever vaccination. These receptors originate from a man between 18 and 35 years old who received the YFV17D yellow fever vaccine.

The chain carries TRBV20-1 and TRBJ2-1, with 13 bases matching TRBD2. This CDR3 is 15 amino acids long. Unmatched junction bases numbered 10, after V lost 6 bases and J lost 8 bases. Germline CDR1 and CDR2: DFQATT and SNEGSKA (reference sequence). In DNA, the CDR3 is TGCAGTGCAAGCCGGACTAGCGGGGGTCGGGATGAGCAGTTCTTC. It is translated as CSASRTSGGRDEQFF.

This clonotype was seen repeatedly, ten times or more. This chain connects TRBV28 to TRBJ1-5; 8 bases are a match to TRBD1. Trimming cost V 6 bases and J 5 bases; bases outside gene matches: 9. The CDR3 is made up of 15 amino acids. CDR1 and CDR2 (germline): MDHEN, SYDVKM. CDR3 sequence: CASRGGSGGDQPQHF. CDR3 nucleotides: TGTGCCAGCAGGGGAGGTTCAGGGGGCGATCAGCCCCAGCATTTT.

Regarding this clonotype: This may be a read error: a much more frequent sequence differs by one nucleotide. The DNA is left out, because the CDR3 cannot be placed on it with certainty; the CDR3 is given as TCRdb lists it. This chain links TRBV5-4 with TRBJ2-6; the listed D gene, TRBD2, was not tested against the DNA. The CDR3 extends over 14 residues, inclusive of both ends. CDR1 is SGHNT, CDR2 YYREEE, per germline (reference sequence). CDR3 sequence reads: CASLFGPGANVPTF.

Concerning this clonotype: A much bigger clone sits one base away, suggesting this may be a read error. The V and J genes are TRBV5-1 and TRBJ1-3; D remains ambiguous. V was pared by 4 bases and J by 0 bases, with 8 bases between. CDR1 is SGHRS and CDR2 is YFSETQ in the germline V gene. The CDR3 consists of 14 residues. The chain's CDR3 is CASSLVSSGNTIYF. CDR3 coding DNA: TGCGCCAGCAGCCTCGTCAGCTCTGGAAACACCATATATTTT.

This clonotype was seen repeatedly, ten times or more. The rearrangement links TRBV20-1 to TRBJ2-7; 7 nucleotides agree with TRBD1. This CDR3 is built from 14 residues. V was clipped by 1 base and J by 0 bases; unmatched bases: 3. Germline-derived CDR1 and CDR2 are DFQATT and SNEGSKA (reference sequence). This CDR3 reads CSARGGTVSYEQYF. As DNA, the CDR3 is TGCAGTGCTAGAGGGGGGACAGTCTCCTACGAGCAGTACTTC.

The chain uses TRBV18 and TRBJ1-2; D is unresolved. This CDR3 is built from 13 residues. Trimming pared 6 bases from V and 4 bases from J, leaving 12 bases between. CDR1 KGHSH and CDR2 LQKENI come from the germline V gene. CDR3 coding DNA: TGTGCCAGCTCGCCTATGGACGGCTATGGCTACACCTTC. This gives the protein CASSPMDGYGYTF. The variable domain in full, completed from reference TRBV18 and TRBJ1-2, reads NAGVMQNPRHLVRRRGQEARLRCSPMKGHSHVYWYRQLPEEGLKFMVYLQKENIIDESGMPKERFSAEFPKEGPSILRIQQVVRGDSAAYFCASSPMDGYGYTFGSGTRLTVV.

This clonotype was detected ten times or more. The chain has TRBV20-1 and TRBJ2-5; 7 bases fit TRBD1. The CDR3 runs 12 residues. Losses at the gene ends were 4 bases for V and 6 bases for J; bases not matched to a gene: 5. The germline gives CDR1 DFQATT, CDR2 SNEGSKA (reference sequence). In DNA form, the CDR3 reads TGCAGTGCTAAAAGGACAGGAAAGACCCAGTACTTC. Translating it yields CSAKRTGKTQYF.

The genes are TRBV10-3 and TRBJ1-5, with 7 bases lining up with TRBD1. The length of the CDR3 is 14 residues. CDR1 and CDR2 (germline): ENHRY, SYGVKD. Trimming removed 3 bases from V and 4 bases from J; junction bases left unmatched: 3. Written as DNA, the CDR3 is TGTGCCATCAGTGAACAGGGGTTTAATCAGCCCCAGCATTTT. This translates into CAISEQGFNQPQHF.

There are many counts of this clonotype. V is TRBV6-5 and J is TRBJ1-6; TRBD1 aligns across 7 bases. Trimming cost V 4 bases and J 12 bases; bases outside gene matches: 6. This CDR3 region has 13 residues. In germline, CDR1 is MNHEY, CDR2 SVGAGI. The CDR3 here is CASSFGQAVPLHF. In nucleotides, the CDR3 is TGTGCCAGCAGTTTTGGACAGGCGGTACCCCTCCACTTT.

The chain couples TRBV20-1 to TRBJ1-2; 8 nucleotides line up with TRBD1. CDR3 size: 12 residues. Trimming at V came to 2 bases and at J to 8 bases, leaving 4 bases not matched to a gene. The germline V gene has CDR1 DFQATT and CDR2 SNEGSKA (reference sequence). The CDR3 DNA is TGCAGTGCTAGACAGGGGGCAGGAGGCTACACCTTC. Protein sequence: CSARQGAGGYTF.

This clonotype has a count of ten or more. Written as DNA, the CDR3 is TGCGCCAGCAGCCGACAGGGAATTAATTCACCCCTCCACTTT. Encoded protein: CASSRQGINSPLHF. This rearrangement joins TRBV10-2 to TRBJ1-6; 7 positions agree with TRBD1. V was clipped by 6 bases and J by 6 bases; unmatched bases: 5. CDR1 is WSHSY and CDR2 is SAAADI in the germline V gene. The CDR3 runs 14 residues.

The sample holds many counts of this clonotype. DNA for the CDR3: TGCAGTGCCCTGCGCCCGTTTCCATACAATGAGCAGTTCTTC. This codes for CSALRPFPYNEQFF. The chain carries TRBV20-1 and TRBJ2-1, with D hard to call. This CDR3 has 14 residues. With 6 bases removed from V and 4 bases from J, the gap between germline ends came to 16 bases. Germline V CDR1 and CDR2: DFQATT, SNEGSKA (reference sequence).

This clonotype has ten or more counts. The gene calls are TRBV5-1 and TRBJ2-6; TRBD1 is a possible D gene (6 bases). Germline values: CDR1 SGHRS, CDR2 YFSETQ. V dropped 1 base and J dropped 0 bases, with 14 bases sitting between them. The CDR3 spans 18 residues. CDR3 in amino acids: CASSLYLTGGSGANVLTF. CDR3 in DNA: TGCGCCAGCAGCTTGTATCTGACAGGAGGCTCTGGGGCCAACGTCCTGACTTTC. Variable domain in full (rest from reference TRBV5-1 and TRBJ2-6): KAGVTQTPRYLIKTRGQQVTLSCSPISGHRSVSWYQQTPGQGLQFLFEYFSETQRNKGNFPGRFSGRQFSNSRSEMNVSTLELGDSALYLCASSLYLTGGSGANVLTFGAGSRLTVL.

The rearrangement joins TRBV20-1 to TRBJ2-3; D not certain. The CDR3 is 15 residues long. CDR1 DFQATT and CDR2 SNEGSKA come from the germline V gene (reference sequence). The V and J ends lost 3 bases and 3 bases respectively, with 16 bases between them. The CDR3 here is CSARAAEGITDTQYF. CDR3 coding DNA: TGCAGTGCTAGGGCAGCCGAAGGAATTACAGATACGCAGTATTTT.

This clonotype has ten or more counts. The chain is built from TRBV4-1 and TRBJ2-1, with 7 bases that match TRBD2. Germline V gene sequence: CDR1 MGHRA, CDR2 YSYEKL. CDR3 length: 15 amino acids. The V and J ends lost 4 bases and 1 base, in that order; junction bases with no gene match: 4. In DNA form, the CDR3 reads TGCGCCAGCAGCCTCCCGGGGGGTTCCTACAATGAGCAGTTCTTC. Encoded protein: CASSLPGGSYNEQFF.

This clonotype was picked up many times. V usage is TRBV27 and J usage is TRBJ2-5, with D maybe TRBD2 (5 bases). CDR3 length: 14 residues. V dropped 5 bases and J dropped 1 base, with 11 bases sitting between them. Germline V gene data show CDR1 as MNHEY and CDR2 as SMNVEV (reference sequence). CDR3 sequence: CASSADYTQETQYF. Written as DNA, the CDR3 is TGTGCCAGCAGTGCAGACTACACCCAAGAGACCCAGTACTTC.

This clonotype was observed many times. V gene TRBV7-9 combines with J gene TRBJ1-1; TRBD1 is a possible D gene (5 bases). Trimming stripped 1 base from V and 3 bases from J, with 6 bases between. Germline V gives CDR1 SEHNR, CDR2 FQNEAQ (reference sequence). The CDR3 extends over 13 amino acids. The CDR3 spells CASSLGGDTEAFF. CDR3 bases: TGTGCCAGCAGCTTAGGAGGGGACACTGAAGCTTTCTTT.

This clonotype came up many times. This chain uses TRBV6-2 or TRBV6-3 with TRBJ1-5, with 7 bases identical to TRBD1. The ends lost 7 bases at V and 7 bases at J; junction bases unmatched: 13. The CDR3 spans 15 residues. CDR1 MNHEY and CDR2 SVGEGT come from the germline V gene. The CDR3 reads CASNKEGQAWQPQHF. The CDR3, as DNA: TGTGCCAGCAATAAAGAAGGACAGGCCTGGCAGCCCCAGCATTTT.

This clonotype came up many times. The CDR3 region is CASRRGGAGGYTF. CDR3 bases: TGTGCCAGCAGACGGGGGGGTGCTGGGGGCTACACCTTC. The chain joins TRBV6-5 to TRBJ1-2; D possibly corresponds to TRBD1 (5 bases). This CDR3 comprises 13 residues. V was pared by 6 bases and J by 8 bases, with 16 bases between. Germline V gene sequence: CDR1 MNHEY, CDR2 SVGAGI.

This clonotype was seen many times. DNA for the CDR3: TGCGCCAGCAGCTGGAAGAATCCGGGACTAGCGGGGGCCCGAGGAAACATTCAGTACTTC. This sequence encodes CASSWKNPGLAGARGNIQYF. V is TRBV5-1 and J is TRBJ2-4; 14 nucleotides line up with TRBD2. Trimming removed 3 bases from V and 6 bases from J; junction bases left unmatched: 17. CDR3 size: 20 residues. Germline V lookup: CDR1 SGHRS, CDR2 YFSETQ.